This T cell receptor (beta chain) originates from a study of blood T cell repertoires in COVID-19. Study at large: COVID-19 samples collected from the United States, Italy and Spain covered acute and convalescent phases. PBMCs, B-cell-depleted T cells, or T cells provided the cDNA or gDNA that made up the material.

Germline V CDR1 and CDR2: GTSNPN, SVGIG (reference sequence). The CDR3 has 13 residues. V was shortened by 2 bases and J by 4 bases, with 11 bases between the two germline ends. How the authors handled the data: Counts of nucleated cells, estimated from reference gene primer amplification, were obtained. Profiling relied on immunoSEQ multiplex PCR, and the TCRdb table lists in-frame clones only, not all of them. The V and J calls and clone size were taken over from that table, and D and trimming were inferred from the DNA. This table has hundreds of thousands of clones, more than 75% appearing once. The Seattle site enrolled patients during active infection and followed them longitudinally.

This sequence joins TRBV30 and TRBJ2-5, with D uncertain. The origin of this receptor is a woman between 50 and 59 years old with COVID-19, enrolled during active disease. Input material: peripheral blood. The CDR3 loop is CAWSPTSGETQYF. As DNA, the CDR3 is TGTGCCTGGAGTCCCACATCGGGAGAGACCCAGTACTTC.